One and the same sample provided the 6 T cell receptor beta chains below, sequenced in a study of blood T cell repertoires in COVID-19 (dated by TCRdb to 2020 to 2021). Libraries were built with the immunoSEQ multiplex PCR assay. Drawn from immuneACCESS, this table holds only the in-frame rearrangements with V and J called that TCRdb kept. Clones are partly lost; checked studies trace under half to an unresolved V gene and leave the rest unexplained. The sample includes roughly 100,000 clones, with just under 85% observed a single time. 2.5% to 3.5% of the sample is in the top ten clones. What was sequenced was peripheral blood. These receptors came from an elderly woman with active or convalescent COVID-19.

The chain has TRBV24-1 and TRBJ2-7; TRBD1 matches at 12 bases. Trimming took 5 bases from V and 9 from J; bases not matched to a gene: 7. The CDR3 extends over 14 amino acids. CDR1 is KGHDR and CDR2 is SFDVKD in the germline V gene. CDR3: CATSVGQGAFGQYF. CDR3 coding DNA: TGTGCCACCAGTGTGGGACAGGGGGCTTTCGGGCAGTACTTC.

This clone is a singleton in its sample. The chain joins TRBV30 to TRBJ1-2, with D hard to call. The ends were cut back, 1 base at V and 5 bases at J, with 5 bases in the middle. The CDR3 runs 11 residues. CDR1 and CDR2 from the germline V gene are GTSNPN and SVGIG (reference sequence). The CDR3 loop reads CAWSDLYGYTF. CDR3 nucleotide sequence: TGTGCCTGGAGTGACCTATATGGCTACACCTTC.

The rearrangement joins TRBV7-2 to TRBJ2-1; 12 nucleotides align to TRBD2. Trimming cost V 5 bases and J 7 bases; bases outside gene matches: 9. This CDR3 spans 16 amino acids. Germline lookup yields CDR1 SGHTA and CDR2 FQGNSA. The DNA of the CDR3 is TGTGCCAGCAGCCCCCGAGGACTAGCGGGAAGAAATGAGCAGTTCTTC. Its protein product is CASSPRGLAGRNEQFF.

This clone was observed at least ten times. The genes are TRBV5-4 and TRBJ2-1; the D gene is possibly TRBD1 (6 bases). The CDR3 totals 20 residues. Germline values: CDR1 SGHNT, CDR2 YYREEE (reference sequence). V lost 1 base and J 6 bases, leaving 29 bases between the germline ends. CDR3 DNA: TGTGCCAGCAGCTTGTGGATCTTTGGGGGCCAGACTCGAATACGCAATGAGCAGTTCTTC. Translation gives CASSLWIFGGQTRIRNEQFF.

The DNA for the CDR3 is TGTGCCAGCAGCGTAGAAAGCGGACAGGGATATGACGAGCAGTACTTC. Encoded protein: CASSVESGQGYDEQYF. This rearrangement joins TRBV9 to TRBJ2-7; 8 bases agree with TRBD1. J was trimmed by 5 bases and V by 0 bases; bases with no gene match: 10. Germline loops: CDR1 SGDLS, CDR2 YYNGEE. There are 16 residues in the CDR3.

A note on this clone: This sample includes further DNA sequences coding for the same CDR3. The chain combines TRBV6-5 with TRBJ2-5; TRBD2 agrees at 10 bases. With V trimmed by 5 bases and J by 5 bases, 2 bases remained unmatched. This CDR3 has 13 amino acids. CDR1 and CDR2 from the germline V gene are MNHEY and SVGAGI. In nucleotides, the CDR3 is TGTGCCAGCAGTCTTAGCGGGGGGGAGACCCAGTACTTC. Translated, it gives CASSLSGGETQYF.